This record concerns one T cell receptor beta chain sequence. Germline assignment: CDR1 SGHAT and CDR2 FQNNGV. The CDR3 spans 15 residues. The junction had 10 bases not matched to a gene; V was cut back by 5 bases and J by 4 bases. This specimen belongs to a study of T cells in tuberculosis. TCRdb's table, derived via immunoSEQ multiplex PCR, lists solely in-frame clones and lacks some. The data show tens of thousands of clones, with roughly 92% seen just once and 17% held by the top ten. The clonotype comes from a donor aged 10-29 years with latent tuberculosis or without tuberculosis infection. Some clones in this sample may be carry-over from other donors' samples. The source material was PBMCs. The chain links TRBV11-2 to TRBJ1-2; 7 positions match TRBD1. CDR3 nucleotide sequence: TGTGCCAGCAGCCGCTCCGGGACAGCCTTCTATGGCTACACCTTC. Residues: CASSRSGTAFYGYTF.